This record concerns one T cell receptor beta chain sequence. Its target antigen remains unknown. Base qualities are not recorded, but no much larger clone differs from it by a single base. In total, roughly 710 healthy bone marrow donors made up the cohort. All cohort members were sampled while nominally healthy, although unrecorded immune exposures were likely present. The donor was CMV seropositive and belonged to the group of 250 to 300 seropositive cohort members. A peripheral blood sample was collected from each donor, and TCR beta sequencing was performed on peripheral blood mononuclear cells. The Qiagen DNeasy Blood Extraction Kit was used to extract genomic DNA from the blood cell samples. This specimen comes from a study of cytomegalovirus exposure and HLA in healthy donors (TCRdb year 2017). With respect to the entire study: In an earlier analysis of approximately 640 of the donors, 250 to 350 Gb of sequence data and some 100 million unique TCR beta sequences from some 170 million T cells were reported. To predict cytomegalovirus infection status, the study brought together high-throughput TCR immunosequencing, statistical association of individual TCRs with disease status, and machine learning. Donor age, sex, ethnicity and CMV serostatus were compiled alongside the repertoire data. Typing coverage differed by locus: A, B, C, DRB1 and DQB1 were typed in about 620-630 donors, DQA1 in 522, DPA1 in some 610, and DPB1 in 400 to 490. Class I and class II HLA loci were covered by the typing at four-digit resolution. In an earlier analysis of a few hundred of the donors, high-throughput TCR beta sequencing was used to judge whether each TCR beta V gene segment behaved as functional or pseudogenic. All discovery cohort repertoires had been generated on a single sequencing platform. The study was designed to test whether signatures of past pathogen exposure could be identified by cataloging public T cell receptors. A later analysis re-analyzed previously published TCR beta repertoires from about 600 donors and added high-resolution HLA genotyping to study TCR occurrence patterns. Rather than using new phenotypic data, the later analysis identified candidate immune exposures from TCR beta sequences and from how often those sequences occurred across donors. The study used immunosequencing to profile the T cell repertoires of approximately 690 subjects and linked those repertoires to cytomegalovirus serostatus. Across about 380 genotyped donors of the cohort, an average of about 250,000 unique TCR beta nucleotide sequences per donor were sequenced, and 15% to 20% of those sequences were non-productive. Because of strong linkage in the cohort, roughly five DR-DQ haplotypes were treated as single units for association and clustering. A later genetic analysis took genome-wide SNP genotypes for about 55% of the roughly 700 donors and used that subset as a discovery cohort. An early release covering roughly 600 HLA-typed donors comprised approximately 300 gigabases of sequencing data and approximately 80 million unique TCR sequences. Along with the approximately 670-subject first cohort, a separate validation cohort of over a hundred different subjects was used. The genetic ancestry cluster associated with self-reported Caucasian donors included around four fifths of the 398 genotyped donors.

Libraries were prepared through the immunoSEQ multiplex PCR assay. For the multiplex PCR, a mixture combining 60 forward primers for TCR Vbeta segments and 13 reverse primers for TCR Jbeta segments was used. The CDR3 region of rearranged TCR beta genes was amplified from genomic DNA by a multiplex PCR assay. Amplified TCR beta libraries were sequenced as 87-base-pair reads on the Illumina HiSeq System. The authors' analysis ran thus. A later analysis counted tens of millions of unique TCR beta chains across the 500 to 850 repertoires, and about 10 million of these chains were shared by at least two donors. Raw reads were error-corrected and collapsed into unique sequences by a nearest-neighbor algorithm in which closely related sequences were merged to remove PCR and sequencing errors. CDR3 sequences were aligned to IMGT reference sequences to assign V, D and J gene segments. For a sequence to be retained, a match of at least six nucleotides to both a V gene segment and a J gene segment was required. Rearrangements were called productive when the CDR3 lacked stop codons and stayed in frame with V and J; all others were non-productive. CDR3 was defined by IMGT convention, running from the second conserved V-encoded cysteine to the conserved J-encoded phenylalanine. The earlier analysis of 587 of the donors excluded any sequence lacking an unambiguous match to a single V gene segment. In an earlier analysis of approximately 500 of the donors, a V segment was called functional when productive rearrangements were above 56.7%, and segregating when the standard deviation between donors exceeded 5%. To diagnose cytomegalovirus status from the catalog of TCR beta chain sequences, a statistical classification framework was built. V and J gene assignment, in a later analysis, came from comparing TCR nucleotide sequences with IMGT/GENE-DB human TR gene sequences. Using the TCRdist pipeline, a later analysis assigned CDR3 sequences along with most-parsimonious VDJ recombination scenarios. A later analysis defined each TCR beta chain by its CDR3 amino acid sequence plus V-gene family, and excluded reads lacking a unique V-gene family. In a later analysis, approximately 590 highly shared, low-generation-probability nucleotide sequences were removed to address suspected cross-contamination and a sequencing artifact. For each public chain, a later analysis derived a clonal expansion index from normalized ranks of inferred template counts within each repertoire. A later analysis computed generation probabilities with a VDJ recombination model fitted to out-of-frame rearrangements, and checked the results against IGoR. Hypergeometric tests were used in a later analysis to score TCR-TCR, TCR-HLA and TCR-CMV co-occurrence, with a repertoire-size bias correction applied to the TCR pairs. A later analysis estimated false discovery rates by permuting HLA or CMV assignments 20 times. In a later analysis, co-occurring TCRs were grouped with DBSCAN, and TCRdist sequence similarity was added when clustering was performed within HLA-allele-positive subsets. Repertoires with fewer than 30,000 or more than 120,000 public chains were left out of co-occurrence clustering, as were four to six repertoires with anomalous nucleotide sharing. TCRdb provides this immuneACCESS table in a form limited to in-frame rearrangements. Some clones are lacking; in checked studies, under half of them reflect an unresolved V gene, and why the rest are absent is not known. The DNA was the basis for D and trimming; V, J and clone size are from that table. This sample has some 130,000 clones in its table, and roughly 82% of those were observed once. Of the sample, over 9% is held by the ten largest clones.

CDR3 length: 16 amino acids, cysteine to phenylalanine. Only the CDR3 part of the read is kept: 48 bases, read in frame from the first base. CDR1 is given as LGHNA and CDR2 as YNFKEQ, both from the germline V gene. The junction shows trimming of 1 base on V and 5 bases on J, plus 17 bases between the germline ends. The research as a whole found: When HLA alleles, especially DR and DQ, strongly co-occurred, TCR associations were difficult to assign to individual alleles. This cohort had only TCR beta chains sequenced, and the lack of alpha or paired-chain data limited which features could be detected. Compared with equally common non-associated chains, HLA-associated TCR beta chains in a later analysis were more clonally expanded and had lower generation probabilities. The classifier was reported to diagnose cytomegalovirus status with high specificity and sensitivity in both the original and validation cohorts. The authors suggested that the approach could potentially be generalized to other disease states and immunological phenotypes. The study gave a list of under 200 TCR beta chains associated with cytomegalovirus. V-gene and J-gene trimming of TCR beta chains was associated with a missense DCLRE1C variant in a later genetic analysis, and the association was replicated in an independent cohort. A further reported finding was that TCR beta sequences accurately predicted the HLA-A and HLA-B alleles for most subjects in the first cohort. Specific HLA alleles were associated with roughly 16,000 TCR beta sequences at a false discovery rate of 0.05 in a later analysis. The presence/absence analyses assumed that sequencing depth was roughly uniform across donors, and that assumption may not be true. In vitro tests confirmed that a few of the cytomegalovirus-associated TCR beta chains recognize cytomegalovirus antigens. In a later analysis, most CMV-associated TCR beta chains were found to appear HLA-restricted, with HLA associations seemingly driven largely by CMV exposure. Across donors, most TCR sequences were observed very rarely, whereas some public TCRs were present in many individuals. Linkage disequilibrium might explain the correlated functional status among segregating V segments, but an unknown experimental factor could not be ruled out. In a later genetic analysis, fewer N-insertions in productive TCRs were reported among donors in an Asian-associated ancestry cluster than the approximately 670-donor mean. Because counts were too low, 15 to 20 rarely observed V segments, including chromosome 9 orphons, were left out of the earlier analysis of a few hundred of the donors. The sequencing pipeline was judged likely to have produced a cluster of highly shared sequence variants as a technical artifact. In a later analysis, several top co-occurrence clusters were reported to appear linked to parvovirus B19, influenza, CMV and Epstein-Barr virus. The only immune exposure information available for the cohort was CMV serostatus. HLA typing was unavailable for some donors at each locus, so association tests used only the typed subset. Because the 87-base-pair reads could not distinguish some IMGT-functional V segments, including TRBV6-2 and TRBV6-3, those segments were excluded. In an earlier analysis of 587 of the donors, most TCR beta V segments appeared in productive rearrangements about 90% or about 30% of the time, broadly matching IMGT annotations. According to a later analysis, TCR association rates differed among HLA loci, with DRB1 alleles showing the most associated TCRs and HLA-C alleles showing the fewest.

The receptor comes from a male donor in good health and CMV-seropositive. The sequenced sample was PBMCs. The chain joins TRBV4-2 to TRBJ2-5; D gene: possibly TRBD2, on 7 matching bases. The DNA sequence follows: TGTGCCAGCAGCCAAGGGGAGGGGGGGCGGAAGGAGACCCAGTACTTC. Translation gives CASSQGEGGRKETQYF.